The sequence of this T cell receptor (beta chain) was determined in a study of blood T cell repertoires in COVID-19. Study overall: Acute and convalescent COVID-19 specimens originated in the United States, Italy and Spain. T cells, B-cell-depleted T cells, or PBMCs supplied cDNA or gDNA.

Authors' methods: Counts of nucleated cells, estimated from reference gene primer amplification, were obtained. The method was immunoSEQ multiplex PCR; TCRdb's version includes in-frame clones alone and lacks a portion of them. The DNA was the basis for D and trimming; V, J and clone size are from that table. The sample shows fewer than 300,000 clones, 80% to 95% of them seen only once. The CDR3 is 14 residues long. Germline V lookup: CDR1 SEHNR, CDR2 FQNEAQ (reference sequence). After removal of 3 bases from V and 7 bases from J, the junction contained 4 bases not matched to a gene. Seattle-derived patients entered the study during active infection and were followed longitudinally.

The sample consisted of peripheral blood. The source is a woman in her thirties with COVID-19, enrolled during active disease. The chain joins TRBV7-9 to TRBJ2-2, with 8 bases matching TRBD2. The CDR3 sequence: CASSFGGAGGELFF. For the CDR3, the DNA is TGTGCCAGCAGCTTCGGGGGGGCTGGCGGGGAGCTGTTTTTT.